Listed below are T cell receptor beta chains from one sample, sequenced in a study of graft-versus-host responses after intestinal transplantation. Assay used: immunoSEQ multiplex PCR; TCRdb lists only in-frame clones, some missing. The sample has about 98,000 clones, about 82% seen once; the top ten hold 1.4% to 1.5%. Specimen: PBMCs, collected 255 days after intestinal transplant. These receptors originate from a human patient who received an intestinal transplant, so some T cells may come from the graft donor. The CDR3 runs from the conserved cysteine through the conserved F or W. Fields, in order: clone size, D gene, V gene, J gene, CDR3 protein, CDR3 DNA. A D gene is named only where the DNA matches it firmly. Expanded clones are given a class, and other clones once, few, many or no size at all.

clone_size: .
d_call: .
v_call: TRBV6-5
j_call: TRBJ2-7
cdr3_aa: CASSLWDSRGEQYF
cdr3_nt: TGTGCCAGCAGCCTTTGGGACTCTCGGGGGGAGCAGTACTTC

clone_size: .
d_call: TRBD2
v_call: TRBV28
j_call: TRBJ2-1
cdr3_aa: CASSGDPSGVRSYNEQFF
cdr3_nt: TGTGCCAGCAGTGGGGACCCCAGCGGGGTTAGGTCCTACAATGAGCAGTTCTTC

clone_size: .
d_call: .
v_call: TRBV13
j_call: TRBJ1-2
cdr3_aa: CASSLAAAPNGYTF
cdr3_nt: TGTGCCAGCAGCTTAGCCGCAGCCCCAAATGGCTACACCTTC

clone_size: .
d_call: .
v_call: TRBV7-9
j_call: TRBJ2-7
cdr3_aa: CASSPRSGPRRYEQYF
cdr3_nt: TGTGCCAGCAGCCCCAGAAGTGGGCCCAGACGCTACGAGCAGTACTTC

clone_size: .
d_call: TRBD1
v_call: TRBV5-4
j_call: TRBJ2-1
cdr3_aa: CASRSPGQEQFF
cdr3_nt: TGTGCCAGCAGAAGTCCGGGACAGGAGCAGTTCTTC

clone_size: few
d_call: .
v_call: TRBV5-4
j_call: TRBJ2-1
cdr3_aa: CASSLGDNEQFF
cdr3_nt: TGTGCCAGCAGCTTGGGTGATAATGAGCAGTTCTTC

clone_size: .
d_call: .
v_call: TRBV10-2
j_call: TRBJ1-4
cdr3_aa: CASSESRVRSNEKLFF
cdr3_nt: TGCGCCAGCAGTGAGTCGAGGGTGCGGTCTAATGAAAAACTGTTTTTT

clone_size: .
d_call: .
v_call: TRBV7-6
j_call: TRBJ2-1
cdr3_aa: CASSLPGAVEQFF
cdr3_nt: TGTGCCAGCAGCTTACCCGGGGCCGTTGAGCAGTTCTTC

clone_size: .
d_call: .
v_call: TRBV6-5
j_call: TRBJ2-4
cdr3_aa: CASSYTVLAKNIQYF
cdr3_nt: TGTGCCAGCAGTTACACGGTCTTAGCCAAAAACATTCAGTACTTC

clone_size: .
d_call: .
v_call: TRBV6-5
j_call: TRBJ1-2
cdr3_aa: CASLSTAQQDGYTF
cdr3_nt: TGTGCCAGCCTCTCCACGGCACAGCAGGATGGCTACACCTTC

clone_size: .
d_call: .
v_call: TRBV2
j_call: TRBJ1-2
cdr3_aa: CASRPDTSNYGYTF
cdr3_nt: TGTGCCAGCAGACCCGACACCTCTAACTATGGCTACACCTTC

clone_size: .
d_call: .
v_call: TRBV6-1
j_call: TRBJ1-4
cdr3_aa: CASRPLGEKLFF
cdr3_nt: TGTGCCAGCAGGCCCTTGGGAGAAAAACTGTTTTTT

clone_size: .
d_call: .
v_call: TRBV19
j_call: TRBJ1-2
cdr3_aa: CASSIEAGYGYTF
cdr3_nt: TGTGCCAGTAGTATAGAGGCAGGTTATGGCTACACCTTC

clone_size: .
d_call: .
v_call: TRBV7-9
j_call: TRBJ2-1
cdr3_aa: CASSPPMDTYNEQFF
cdr3_nt: TGTGCCAGCAGCCCTCCCATGGACACCTACAATGAGCAGTTCTTC

clone_size: once
d_call: .
v_call: TRBV15
j_call: TRBJ1-1
cdr3_aa: CATSRVQGSNTEAFF
cdr3_nt: TGTGCCACCAGCAGAGTTCAGGGTTCGAACACTGAAGCTTTCTTT

clone_size: few
d_call: .
v_call: TRBV6-1
j_call: TRBJ1-1
cdr3_aa: CASSEPMNTEAFF
cdr3_nt: TGTGCCAGCAGCGAACCAATGAACACTGAAGCTTTCTTT

clone_size: many
d_call: .
v_call: TRBV6-4
j_call: TRBJ1-6
cdr3_aa: CASSDSTNSPLHF
cdr3_nt: TGTGCCAGCAGTGACTCGACAAATTCACCCCTCCACTTT

clone_size: once
d_call: TRBD2
v_call: TRBV5-5
j_call: TRBJ2-5
cdr3_aa: CASSLASGVGETQYF
cdr3_nt: TGTGCCAGCAGCTTGGCTAGCGGGGTGGGGGAGACCCAGTACTTC

clone_size: .
d_call: .
v_call: TRBV27
j_call: TRBJ1-2
cdr3_aa: CASSGTGVIVDSGYTF
cdr3_nt: TGTGCCAGCAGTGGAACAGGTGTAATCGTCGACAGTGGCTACACCTTC

clone_size: .
d_call: TRBD1
v_call: TRBV4-1
j_call: TRBJ1-4
cdr3_aa: CASSQSGTGGANEKLFF
cdr3_nt: TGCGCCAGCAGCCAATCCGGGACAGGGGGGGCTAATGAAAAACTGTTTTTT

clone_size: .
d_call: TRBD1
v_call: TRBV6-6
j_call: TRBJ2-7
cdr3_aa: CASRGSYEQYF
cdr3_nt: TGTGCCTCCAGGGGGTCCTACGAGCAGTACTTC

clone_size: .
d_call: TRBD1
v_call: TRBV6-4
j_call: TRBJ2-7
cdr3_aa: CASRLQGVRGSPLYEQYF
cdr3_nt: TGTGCAAGCAGGTTACAGGGGGTTCGGGGGTCCCCTCTCTACGAGCAGTACTTC

clone_size: .
d_call: .
v_call: TRBV20-1
j_call: TRBJ2-7
cdr3_aa: CSARADYEQYF
cdr3_nt: TGCAGTGCTAGGGCAGACTACGAGCAGTACTTC

clone_size: .
d_call: TRBD1
v_call: TRBV28
j_call: TRBJ2-7
cdr3_aa: CASSYLMGQGYEQYF
cdr3_nt: TGTGCCAGCAGTTACCTCATGGGACAGGGCTACGAGCAGTACTTC

clone_size: .
d_call: TRBD2
v_call: TRBV15
j_call: TRBJ2-3
cdr3_aa: CATSRGTSGGSTDTQYF
cdr3_nt: TGTGCCACCAGCAGGGGGACTAGCGGGGGGAGCACAGATACGCAGTATTTT

clone_size: .
d_call: .
v_call: TRBV28
j_call: TRBJ2-7
cdr3_aa: CASRGPELTYEQYF
cdr3_nt: TGTGCCAGCAGGGGCCCGGAGCTTACCTACGAGCAGTACTTC

clone_size: .
d_call: .
v_call: TRBV25-1
j_call: TRBJ2-2
cdr3_aa: CASSEFMGQTGEELFF
cdr3_nt: TGTGCCAGCAGTGAATTTATGGGACAAACGGGGGAGGAGCTGTTTTTT

clone_size: few
d_call: .
v_call: TRBV9
j_call: TRBJ2-7
cdr3_aa: CASSPTGTVPYEQYF
cdr3_nt: TGTGCCAGCAGCCCCACGGGGACTGTACCCTACGAGCAGTACTTC

clone_size: .
d_call: TRBD2
v_call: TRBV7-9
j_call: TRBJ2-3
cdr3_aa: CARRIAGEVDTQYF
cdr3_nt: TGTGCCAGAAGAATAGCGGGAGAGGTAGATACGCAGTATTTT

clone_size: .
d_call: .
v_call: TRBV2
j_call: TRBJ1-1
cdr3_aa: CASRHVIRDTEAFF
cdr3_nt: TGTGCCAGCAGGCATGTAATAAGGGACACTGAAGCTTTCTTT

clone_size: .
d_call: .
v_call: TRBV7-2
j_call: TRBJ1-2
cdr3_aa: CASSLGAPLGFYGYTF
cdr3_nt: TGTGCCAGCAGCTTAGGGGCTCCTCTGGGATTCTATGGCTACACCTTC

clone_size: .
d_call: .
v_call: TRBV27
j_call: TRBJ2-3
cdr3_aa: CASSLPGSPLQYF
cdr3_nt: TGTGCCAGCAGTTTACCGGGGTCCCCTTTGCAGTATTTT

clone_size: .
d_call: .
v_call: TRBV15
j_call: TRBJ2-6
cdr3_aa: CATMGANVLTF
cdr3_nt: TGTGCCACCATGGGGGCCAACGTCCTGACTTTC

clone_size: once
d_call: TRBD1
v_call: TRBV2
j_call: TRBJ2-2
cdr3_aa: CASSPQGQGLYTGELFF
cdr3_nt: TGTGCCAGCAGTCCCCAGGGACAGGGGTTGTATACCGGGGAGCTGTTTTTT

clone_size: .
d_call: TRBD1
v_call: TRBV29-1
j_call: TRBJ1-1
cdr3_aa: CSAWTGGGRRMNTEAFF
cdr3_nt: TGCAGCGCCTGGACAGGAGGTGGTAGGAGGATGAACACTGAAGCTTTCTTT

clone_size: .
d_call: .
v_call: TRBV28
j_call: TRBJ2-1
cdr3_aa: CASRGPGGARQHNEQFF
cdr3_nt: TGTGCCAGCAGGGGACCAGGGGGGGCCCGACAACACAATGAGCAGTTCTTC

clone_size: few
d_call: TRBD1
v_call: TRBV7-9
j_call: TRBJ2-7
cdr3_aa: CASSTGQGAGNEQYF
cdr3_nt: TGTGCCAGCAGCACGGGACAGGGGGCGGGCAACGAGCAGTACTTC

clone_size: .
d_call: .
v_call: TRBV28
j_call: TRBJ1-2
cdr3_aa: CASSSRGGYTF
cdr3_nt: TGTGCCAGCAGTTCTCGGGGGGGCTACACCTTC

clone_size: .
d_call: .
v_call: TRBV14
j_call: TRBJ2-6
cdr3_aa: CASSQDAGANVLTF
cdr3_nt: TGTGCCAGCAGCCAAGATGCCGGGGCCAACGTCCTGACTTTC

clone_size: .
d_call: .
v_call: TRBV6-5
j_call: TRBJ2-3
cdr3_aa: CASSWGGPGTDTQYF
cdr3_nt: TGTGCCAGCAGTTGGGGGGGGCCGGGCACAGATACGCAGTATTTT

clone_size: .
d_call: .
v_call: TRBV5-1
j_call: TRBJ1-2
cdr3_aa: CASSARQGGGYGYTF
cdr3_nt: TGCGCCAGCAGCGCACGTCAGGGTGGAGGATATGGCTACACCTTC

clone_size: .
d_call: .
v_call: TRBV18
j_call: TRBJ2-5
cdr3_aa: CASSQGWGETQYF
cdr3_nt: TGTGCCAGCTCACAGGGGTGGGGAGAGACCCAGTACTTC

clone_size: .
d_call: .
v_call: TRBV5-1
j_call: TRBJ2-7
cdr3_aa: CASSLGQEQYF
cdr3_nt: TGCGCCAGCAGCTTGGGGCAGGAGCAGTACTTC

clone_size: .
d_call: TRBD2
v_call: TRBV28
j_call: TRBJ2-1
cdr3_aa: CASSSTSAHNEQFF
cdr3_nt: TGTGCCAGCAGTTCGACTAGCGCGCACAATGAGCAGTTCTTC

clone_size: once
d_call: TRBD2
v_call: TRBV19
j_call: TRBJ2-3
cdr3_aa: CASSMMAGGLSSTDTQYF
cdr3_nt: TGTGCCAGTAGTATGATGGCGGGAGGCCTCTCTAGCACAGATACGCAGTATTTT

clone_size: .
d_call: TRBD1
v_call: TRBV2
j_call: TRBJ1-5
cdr3_aa: CASMDRGDSNQPQHF
cdr3_nt: TGTGCCAGCATGGACAGGGGGGATAGCAATCAGCCCCAGCATTTT

clone_size: once
d_call: .
v_call: TRBV27
j_call: TRBJ1-5
cdr3_aa: CASSPGRGGNQPQHF
cdr3_nt: TGTGCCAGCAGCCCGGGGAGGGGTGGCAATCAGCCCCAGCATTTT

clone_size: .
d_call: .
v_call: TRBV30
j_call: TRBJ1-2
cdr3_aa: CAWSMGVYGYTF
cdr3_nt: TGTGCCTGGAGTATGGGGGTCTATGGCTACACCTTC

clone_size: once
d_call: .
v_call: TRBV14
j_call: TRBJ1-2
cdr3_aa: CASSPGTLGYTF
cdr3_nt: TGTGCCAGCAGCCCGGGGACCTTGGGCTACACCTTC

clone_size: few
d_call: .
v_call: TRBV6-1
j_call: TRBJ2-3
cdr3_aa: CASSEVGGGLDTQYF
cdr3_nt: TGTGCCAGCAGTGAAGTAGGGGGGGGCCTGGATACGCAGTATTTT

clone_size: .
d_call: .
v_call: TRBV2
j_call: TRBJ2-3
cdr3_aa: CASSEGVGTDTQYF
cdr3_nt: TGTGCCAGCAGTGAAGGCGTTGGCACAGATACGCAGTATTTT

clone_size: .
d_call: .
v_call: TRBV29-1
j_call: TRBJ1-2
cdr3_aa: CSVEVTASYGYTF
cdr3_nt: TGCAGCGTTGAAGTGACAGCCTCCTATGGCTACACCTTC

clone_size: .
d_call: TRBD2
v_call: TRBV27
j_call: TRBJ2-3
cdr3_aa: CASSSVTSGPDTQYF
cdr3_nt: TGTGCCAGCTCTTCCGTGACTAGCGGGCCGGATACGCAGTATTTT